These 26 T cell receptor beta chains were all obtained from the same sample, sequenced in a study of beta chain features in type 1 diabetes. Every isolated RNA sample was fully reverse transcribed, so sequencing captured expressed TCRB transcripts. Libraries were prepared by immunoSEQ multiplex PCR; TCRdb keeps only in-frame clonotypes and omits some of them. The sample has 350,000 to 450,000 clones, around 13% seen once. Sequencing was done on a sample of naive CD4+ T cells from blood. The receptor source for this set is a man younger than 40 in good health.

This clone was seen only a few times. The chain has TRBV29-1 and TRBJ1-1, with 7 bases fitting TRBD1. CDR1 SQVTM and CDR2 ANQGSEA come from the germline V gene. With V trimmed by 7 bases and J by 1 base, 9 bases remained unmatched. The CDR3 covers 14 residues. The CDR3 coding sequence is TGCAGCGCCCATGGACAGGCGGCGAACACTGAAGCTTTCTTT. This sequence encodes CSAHGQAANTEAFF.

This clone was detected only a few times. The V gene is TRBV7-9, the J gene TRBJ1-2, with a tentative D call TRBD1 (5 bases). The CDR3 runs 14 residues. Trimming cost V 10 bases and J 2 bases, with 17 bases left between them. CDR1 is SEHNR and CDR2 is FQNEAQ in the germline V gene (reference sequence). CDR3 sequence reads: CATPLRNRNYGYTF. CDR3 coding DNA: TGTGCCACTCCTCTTAGGAACAGGAACTATGGCTACACCTTC.

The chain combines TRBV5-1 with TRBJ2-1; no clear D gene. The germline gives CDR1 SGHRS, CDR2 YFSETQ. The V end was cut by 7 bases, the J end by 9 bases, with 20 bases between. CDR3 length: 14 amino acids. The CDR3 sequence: CASGSGQARPEQFF. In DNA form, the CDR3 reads TGCGCCAGCGGATCAGGTCAAGCCCGGCCTGAGCAGTTCTTC.

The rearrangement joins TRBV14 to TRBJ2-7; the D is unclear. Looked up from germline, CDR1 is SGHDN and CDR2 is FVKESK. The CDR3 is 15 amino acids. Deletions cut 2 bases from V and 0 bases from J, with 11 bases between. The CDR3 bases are TGTGCCAGCAGCCAAAACCCAGCCCGCTCCTACGAGCAGTACGTC. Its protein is CASSQNPARSYEQYV.

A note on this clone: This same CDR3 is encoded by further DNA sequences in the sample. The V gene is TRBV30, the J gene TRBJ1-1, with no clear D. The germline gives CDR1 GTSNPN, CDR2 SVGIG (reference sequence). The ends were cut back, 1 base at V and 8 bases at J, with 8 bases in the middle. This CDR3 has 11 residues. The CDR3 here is CAWSARSEAFF. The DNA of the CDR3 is TGTGCCTGGAGTGCCCGATCGGAAGCTTTCTTT.

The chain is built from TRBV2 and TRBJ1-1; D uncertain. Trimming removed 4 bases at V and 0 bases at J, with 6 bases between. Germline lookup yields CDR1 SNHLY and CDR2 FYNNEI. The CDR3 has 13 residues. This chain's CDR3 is CASSGGLNTEAFF. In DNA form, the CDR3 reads TGTGCCAGCAGTGGCGGACTGAACACTGAAGCTTTCTTT.

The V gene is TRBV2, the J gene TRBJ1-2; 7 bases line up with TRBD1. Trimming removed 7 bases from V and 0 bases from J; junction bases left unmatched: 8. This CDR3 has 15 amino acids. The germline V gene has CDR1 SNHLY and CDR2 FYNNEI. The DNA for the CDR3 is TGTGCCAGCACTCAGACAGGGAGGGCTAACTATGGCTACACCTTC. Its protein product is CASTQTGRANYGYTF.

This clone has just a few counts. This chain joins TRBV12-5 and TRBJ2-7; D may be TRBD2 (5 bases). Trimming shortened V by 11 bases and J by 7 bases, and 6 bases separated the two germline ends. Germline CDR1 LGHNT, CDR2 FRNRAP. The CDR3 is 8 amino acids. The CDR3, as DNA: TGTGCTCGGGGTGAGCAGTACTTC. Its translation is CARGEQYF.

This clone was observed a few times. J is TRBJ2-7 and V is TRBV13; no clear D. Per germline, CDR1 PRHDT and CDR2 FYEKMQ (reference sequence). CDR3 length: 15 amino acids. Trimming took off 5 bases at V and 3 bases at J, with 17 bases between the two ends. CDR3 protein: CASSPKASLHYEQYF. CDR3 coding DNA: TGTGCCAGCAGCCCTAAAGCGTCATTGCACTACGAGCAGTACTTC.

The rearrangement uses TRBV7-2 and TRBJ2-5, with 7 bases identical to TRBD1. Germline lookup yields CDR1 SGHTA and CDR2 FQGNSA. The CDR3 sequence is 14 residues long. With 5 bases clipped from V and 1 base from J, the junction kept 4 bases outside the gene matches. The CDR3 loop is CASSPDRAQETQYF. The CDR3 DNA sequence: TGTGCCAGCAGCCCTGACAGGGCCCAAGAGACCCAGTACTTC.

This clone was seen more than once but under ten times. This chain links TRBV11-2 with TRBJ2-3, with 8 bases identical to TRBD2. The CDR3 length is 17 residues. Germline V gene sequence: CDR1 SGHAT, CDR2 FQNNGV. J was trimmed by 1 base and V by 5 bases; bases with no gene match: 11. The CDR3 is CASSEWGTSGGTDTQYF. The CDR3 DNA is TGTGCCAGCAGCGAATGGGGAACTAGCGGAGGCACAGATACGCAGTATTTT.

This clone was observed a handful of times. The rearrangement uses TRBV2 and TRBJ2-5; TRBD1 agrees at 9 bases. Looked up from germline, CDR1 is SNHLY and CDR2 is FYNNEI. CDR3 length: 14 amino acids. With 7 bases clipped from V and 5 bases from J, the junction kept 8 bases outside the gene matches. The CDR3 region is CASNAQGAGETQYF. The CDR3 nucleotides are TGTGCCAGCAACGCACAGGGGGCTGGGGAGACCCAGTACTTC.

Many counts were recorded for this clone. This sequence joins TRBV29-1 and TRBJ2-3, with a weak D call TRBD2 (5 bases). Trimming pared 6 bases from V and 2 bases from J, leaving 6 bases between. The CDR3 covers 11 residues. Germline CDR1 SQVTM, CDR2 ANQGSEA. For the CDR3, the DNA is TGCAGCGTAGCGGTCACAGATACGCAGTATTTT. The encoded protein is CSVAVTDTQYF.

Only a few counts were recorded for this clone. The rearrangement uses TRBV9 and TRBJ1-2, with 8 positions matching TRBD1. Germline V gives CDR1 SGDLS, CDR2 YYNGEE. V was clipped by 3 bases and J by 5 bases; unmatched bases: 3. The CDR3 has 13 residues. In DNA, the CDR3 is TGTGCCAGCAGCGCGGACAGGGTGTATGGCTACACCTTC. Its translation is CASSADRVYGYTF. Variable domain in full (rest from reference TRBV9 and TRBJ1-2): DSGVTQTPKHLITATGQRVTLRCSPRSGDLSVYWYQQSLDQGLQFLIQYYNGEERAKGNILERFSAQQFPDLHSELNLSSLELGDSALYFCASSADRVYGYTFGSGTRLTVV.

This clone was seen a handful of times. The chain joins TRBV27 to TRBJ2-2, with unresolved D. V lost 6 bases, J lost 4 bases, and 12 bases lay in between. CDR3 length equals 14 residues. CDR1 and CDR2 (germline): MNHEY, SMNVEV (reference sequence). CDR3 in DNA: TGTGCCAGCAGAGCTAATTCGGGCACCGGGGAGCTGTTTTTT. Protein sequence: CASRANSGTGELFF.

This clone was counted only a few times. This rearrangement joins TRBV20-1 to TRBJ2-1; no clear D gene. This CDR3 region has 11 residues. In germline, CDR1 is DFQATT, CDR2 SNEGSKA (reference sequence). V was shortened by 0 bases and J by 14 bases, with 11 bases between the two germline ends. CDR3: CSARDGAREFF. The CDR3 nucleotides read TGCAGTGCTAGAGATGGAGCAAGGGAGTTCTTC.

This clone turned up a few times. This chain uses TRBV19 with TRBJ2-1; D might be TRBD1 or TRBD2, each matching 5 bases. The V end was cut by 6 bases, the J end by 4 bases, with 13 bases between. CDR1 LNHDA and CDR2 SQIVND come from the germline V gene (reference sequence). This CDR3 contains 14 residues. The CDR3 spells CASSQPGRYNEQFF. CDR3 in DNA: TGTGCCAGTAGCCAACCGGGACGTTACAATGAGCAGTTCTTC.

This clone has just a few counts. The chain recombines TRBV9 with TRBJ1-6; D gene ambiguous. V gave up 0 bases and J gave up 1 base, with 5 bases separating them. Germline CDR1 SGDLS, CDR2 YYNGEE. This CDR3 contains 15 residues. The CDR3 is CASSVEGSYNSPLHF. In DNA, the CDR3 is TGTGCCAGCAGCGTAGAAGGTTCCTATAATTCACCCCTCCACTTT.

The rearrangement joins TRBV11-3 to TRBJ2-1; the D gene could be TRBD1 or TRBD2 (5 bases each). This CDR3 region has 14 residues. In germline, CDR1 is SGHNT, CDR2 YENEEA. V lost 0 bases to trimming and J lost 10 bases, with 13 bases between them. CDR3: CASSLERGQTEQFF. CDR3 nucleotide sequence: TGTGCCAGCAGCTTAGAACGGGGCCAAACCGAGCAGTTCTTC.

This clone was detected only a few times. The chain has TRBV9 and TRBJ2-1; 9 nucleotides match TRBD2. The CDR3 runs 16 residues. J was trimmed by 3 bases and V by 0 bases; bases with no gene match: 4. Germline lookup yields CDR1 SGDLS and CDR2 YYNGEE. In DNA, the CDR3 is TGTGCCAGCAGCGTAGTTTCTAGCGGGGACTACAATGAGCAGTTCTTC. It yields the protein CASSVVSSGDYNEQFF.

CDR3 sequence (DNA): TGCGCCAGCAGCCAAGTGCTAGCGTCCTACAATGAGCAGTTCTTC. This codes for CASSQVLASYNEQFF. This chain links TRBV4-1 with TRBJ2-1; the D gene is possibly TRBD2 (6 bases). The CDR3 is made up of 15 amino acids. From germline, CDR1 is MGHRA and CDR2 YSYEKL. Trimming left V 1 base short and J 1 base short, with 8 bases between.

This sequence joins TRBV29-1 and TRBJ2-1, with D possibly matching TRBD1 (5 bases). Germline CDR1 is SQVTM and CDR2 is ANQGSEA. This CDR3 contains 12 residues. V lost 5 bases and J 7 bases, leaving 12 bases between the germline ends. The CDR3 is CSVWGSKNEQFF. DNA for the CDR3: TGCAGCGTTTGGGGCTCTAAAAATGAGCAGTTCTTC.

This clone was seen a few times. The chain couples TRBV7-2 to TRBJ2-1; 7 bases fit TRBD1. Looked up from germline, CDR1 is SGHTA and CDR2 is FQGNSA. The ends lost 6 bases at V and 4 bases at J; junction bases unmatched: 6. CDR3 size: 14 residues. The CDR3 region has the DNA TGTGCCAGCAGTTTCCTACAGGGGTACAATGAGCAGTTCTTC. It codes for CASSFLQGYNEQFF. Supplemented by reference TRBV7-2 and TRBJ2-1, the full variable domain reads GAGVSQSPSNKVTEKGKDVELRCDPISGHTALYWYRQSLGQGLEFLIYFQGNSAPDKSGLPSDRFSAERTGGSVSTLTIQRTQQEDSAVYLCASSFLQGYNEQFFGPGTRLTVL.

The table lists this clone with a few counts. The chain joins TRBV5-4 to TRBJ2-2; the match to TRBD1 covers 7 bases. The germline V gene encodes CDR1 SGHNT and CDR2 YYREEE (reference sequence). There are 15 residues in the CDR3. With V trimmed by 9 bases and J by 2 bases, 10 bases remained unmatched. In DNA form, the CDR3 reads TGTGCCACCAACGTTCAGGGGGTAAACACCGGGGAGCTGTTTTTT. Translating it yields CATNVQGVNTGELFF.

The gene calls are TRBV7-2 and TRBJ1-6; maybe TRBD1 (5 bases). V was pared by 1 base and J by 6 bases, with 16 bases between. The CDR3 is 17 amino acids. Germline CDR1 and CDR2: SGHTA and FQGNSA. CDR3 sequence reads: CASSLGPRVRRNSPLHF. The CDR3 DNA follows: TGTGCCAGCAGCTTAGGACCCAGGGTGCGGCGTAATTCACCCCTCCACTTT.

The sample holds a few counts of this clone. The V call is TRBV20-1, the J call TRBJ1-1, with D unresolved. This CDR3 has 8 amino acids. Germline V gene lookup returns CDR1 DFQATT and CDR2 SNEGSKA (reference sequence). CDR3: CRGTEAFF. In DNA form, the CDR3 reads TGCAGGGGCACTGAAGCTTTCTTT.